A single sample gave rise to the 22 T cell receptor beta chains below, sequenced in a study of blood T cell repertoires in COVID-19. Generated by immunoSEQ multiplex PCR, the TCRdb table keeps only in-frame clones and is missing some. The table lists about 120,000 clones, approximately 80% of them singletons, with approximately 16% in the top ten. Sequenced: peripheral blood. Every receptor here comes from an older woman with acute or convalescent COVID-19.

V is TRBV3-1 (or the pseudogene TRBV3-2) and J is TRBJ1-5; no reliable D call. The V end was cut by 0 bases, the J end by 5 bases, with 5 bases between. The V gene's germline CDR1 is LGHDT and CDR2 YNNKEL (reference sequence). This CDR3 has 13 residues. CDR3 sequence: CASSQDSYQPQHF. The CDR3, as DNA: TGTGCCAGCAGCCAAGACAGTTATCAGCCCCAGCATTTT.

In nucleotides, the CDR3 is TGTGCCAGCAGCCAGGTAGCGACCCAGTACTTC. Translating gives CASSQVATQYF. The V call is TRBV3-1 (or the pseudogene TRBV3-2), the J call TRBJ2-5, with D unclear. The CDR3 has 11 amino acids. CDR1 and CDR2 from the germline V gene are LGHDT and YNNKEL (reference sequence). Trimming stripped 3 bases from V and 7 bases from J, with 6 bases between.

The DNA for the CDR3 is TGTGCCAGCAAACAGGGGGCGTCTAATGAAAAACTGTTTTTT. Amino acid sequence: CASKQGASNEKLFF. The chain couples TRBV6-6 to TRBJ1-4; 9 nucleotides align to TRBD1. The CDR3 spans 14 residues. V shed 7 bases, J shed 3 bases, and the junction held 3 bases outside the gene matches. Germline CDR1 and CDR2: MNHNY and SVGAGI (reference sequence).

The gene calls are TRBV19 and TRBJ1-5; D not resolved. Germline assignment: CDR1 LNHDA and CDR2 SQIVND (reference sequence). CDR3 length equals 15 residues. V was clipped by 5 bases and J by 0 bases, with 11 bases between them. This CDR3 reads CASSPRGFSNQPQHF. As DNA, the CDR3 is TGTGCCAGTAGTCCTCGAGGGTTTAGCAATCAGCCCCAGCATTTT.

J is TRBJ2-5 and V is TRBV6-1, with D possibly being TRBD2 (7 bases). From germline, CDR1 is MNHNS and CDR2 SASEGT. Trimming removed 1 base at V and 0 bases at J, with 21 bases between. This CDR3 has 19 residues. The CDR3 DNA sequence: TGTGCCAGCAGTGAAGGAGGGGGGGGGCAGATTCGGTACCAAGAGACCCAGTACTTC. It yields the protein CASSEGGGGQIRYQETQYF.

The chain combines TRBV28 with TRBJ2-7, with D possibly TRBD2 on 6 matching bases. Germline V CDR1 and CDR2: MDHEN, SYDVKM. The CDR3 totals 18 residues. Trimming removed 3 bases at V and 2 bases at J, with 23 bases between. CDR3 DNA: TGTGCCAGCAGTTTCTCTAGCGTCAGACCCAGCTTTACCTACGAGCAGTACTTC. This gives the protein CASSFSSVRPSFTYEQYF.

The genes are TRBV14 and TRBJ2-7; D is ambiguous. The CDR3 is 15 amino acids. Deletions cut 0 bases from V and 0 bases from J, with 9 bases between. Germline V lookup: CDR1 SGHDN, CDR2 FVKESK. CDR3 loop: CASSQDPRSSYEQYF. CDR3 nucleotide sequence: TGTGCCAGCAGCCAAGATCCAAGGAGCTCCTACGAGCAGTACTTC. Using reference TRBV14 and TRBJ2-7 for the parts outside the CDR3, the full variable domain is EAGVTQFPSHSVIEKGQTVTLRCDPISGHDNLYWYRRVMGKEIKFLLHFVKESKQDESGMPNNRFLAERTGGTYSTLKVQPAELEDSGVYFCASSQDPRSSYEQYFGPGTRLTVT.

The chain recombines TRBV9 with TRBJ2-7, with 7 bases fitting TRBD1. From germline, CDR1 is SGDLS and CDR2 YYNGEE. This CDR3 is 14 amino acids long. V was pared by 2 bases and J by 3 bases, with 5 bases of the junction left unmatched. The DNA of the CDR3 is TGTGCCAGCAGCGTCGGGACAGATTACTACGAGCAGTACTTC. It is translated as CASSVGTDYYEQYF.

This CDR3 reads CASSQGSAGELFF. The CDR3 region has the DNA TGTGCCAGCAGCCAGGGGAGCGCCGGGGAGCTGTTTTTT. V and J are TRBV27 and TRBJ2-2; D is possibly TRBD1 (6 bases). V lost 6 bases, J lost 6 bases, and 11 bases lay in between. This CDR3 is 13 amino acids long. Germline CDR1 is MNHEY and CDR2 is SMNVEV (reference sequence).

The chain is built from TRBV3-1 (or the pseudogene TRBV3-2) and TRBJ2-3; D is unclear. This CDR3 region has 18 residues. Trimming cost V 1 base and J 0 bases, with 17 bases left between them. The germline CDR1 and CDR2 sequences are LGHDT and YNNKEL (reference sequence). The CDR3: CASSQGFRLQTSTDTQYF. The CDR3 bases are TGTGCCAGCAGCCAAGGGTTTCGGTTACAGACAAGCACAGATACGCAGTATTTT.

The chain has TRBV7-2 and TRBJ1-2, with 9 bases matching TRBD1. The CDR3 spans 15 residues. J lost 7 bases, V lost 5 bases, and 11 bases had no gene match. The V gene's germline CDR1 is SGHTA and CDR2 FQGNSA. This chain's CDR3 is CASSPGQGRTSGYTF. The CDR3 DNA follows: TGTGCCAGCAGCCCCGGACAGGGGAGGACTTCTGGCTACACCTTC.

This chain connects TRBV19 to TRBJ1-5; 7 nucleotides align to TRBD1. Germline assignment: CDR1 LNHDA and CDR2 SQIVND (reference sequence). The junction had 5 bases not matched to a gene; V was cut back by 10 bases and J by 5 bases. CDR3 length equals 12 residues. The CDR3 sequence is CATSTGYQPQHF. The CDR3 coding sequence is TGTGCCACCTCGACAGGGTATCAGCCCCAGCATTTT.

CDR3 in DNA: TGTGCCAGCAGCTTCCTGGCTGAGCAGTTCTTC. Translation: CASSFLAEQFF. This chain uses TRBV7-2 with TRBJ2-1; D unresolved. There are 11 residues in the CDR3. CDR1 and CDR2 from the germline V gene are SGHTA and FQGNSA. Between the trimmed V and J ends, which lost 3 bases and 9 bases, there was a span of 6 bases. Combining the CDR3 with reference TRBV7-2 and TRBJ2-1 gives the whole variable domain GAGVSQSPSNKVTEKGKDVELRCDPISGHTALYWYRQSLGQGLEFLIYFQGNSAPDKSGLPSDRFSAERTGGSVSTLTIQRTQQEDSAVYLCASSFLAEQFFGPGTRLTVL.

In this sample, this clone turned up a few times. The chain recombines TRBV7-2 with TRBJ2-7; weak D call: TRBD2 (5 bases). Germline V gene lookup returns CDR1 SGHTA and CDR2 FQGNSA. The CDR3 spans 16 residues. Between the trimmed V and J ends, which lost 1 base and 2 bases, there was a span of 15 bases. The CDR3 protein is CASSLGSGLGAYEQYF. Here the CDR3 DNA reads TGTGCCAGCAGCTTAGGGAGCGGTCTAGGAGCCTACGAGCAGTACTTC.

J is TRBJ2-5 and V is TRBV11-3; the D gene is possibly TRBD2 (6 bases). V lost 5 bases and J lost 4, with 20 bases in between. The length of the CDR3 is 16 residues. Germline-derived CDR1 and CDR2 are SGHNT and YENEEA. The CDR3 region is CASSQRRGSSSETQYF. For the CDR3, the DNA is TGTGCCAGCAGCCAAAGACGGGGGAGCTCATCAGAGACCCAGTACTTC.

The chain employs TRBV7-6 and TRBJ2-2; a weak D match, TRBD2 (6 bases). Germline CDR1 and CDR2: SGHVS and FNYEAQ. The V gene lost 8 bases and the J gene lost 6 bases, with 13 bases spanning the gap. CDR3 size: 13 residues. CDR3 sequence (DNA): TGTGCCAGCCGGCGGGGTGGAGCCGGGGAGCTGTTTTTT. Its translation: CASRRGGAGELFF.

V and J are TRBV10-3 and TRBJ2-3; 7 bases align to TRBD1. This CDR3 comprises 13 residues. V shed 9 bases and J 1 base; nucleotides not matched to a gene: 4. Germline V gene data show CDR1 as ENHRY and CDR2 as SYGVKD. The CDR3 sequence: CAISGGGTDTQYF. CDR3 coding DNA: TGTGCCATATCAGGGGGAGGCACAGATACGCAGTATTTT.

This rearrangement joins TRBV28 to TRBJ1-2, with TRBD1 identical over 9 bases. Germline CDR1 is MDHEN and CDR2 is SYDVKM. The V gene end was trimmed by 7 bases and the J gene end by 5 bases; junction bases not matched to a gene: 8. The CDR3 totals 14 residues. The CDR3 DNA reads TGTGCCAGCACCTACCCCGGGACAGGGTATGGCTACACCTTC. Its protein product is CASTYPGTGYGYTF.

This clone was observed once. This rearrangement joins TRBV6-5 to TRBJ1-6; TRBD1 matches 7 bases. V was clipped by 3 bases and J by 6 bases; unmatched bases: 5. The CDR3 runs 15 residues. The germline V gene has CDR1 MNHEY and CDR2 SVGAGI. CDR3: CASSYQGQINSPLHF. Here the CDR3 DNA reads TGTGCCAGCAGTTATCAGGGACAGATTAATTCACCCCTCCACTTT.

As DNA, the CDR3 is TGTGCCAGCAGCTTAATGGGCGGGGGGGAACAAGAGACCCAGTACTTC. It encodes CASSLMGGGEQETQYF. The chain uses TRBV7-2 and TRBJ2-5; 9 bases match TRBD2. The CDR3 length is 16 residues. CDR1 and CDR2 from the germline V gene are SGHTA and FQGNSA. The J segment lost 2 bases and the V segment lost 2 bases, leaving 6 bases of the junction unmatched.

V gene TRBV28 combines with J gene TRBJ2-7, with TRBD2 identical over 11 bases. Losses at the gene ends were 4 bases for V and 4 bases for J; bases not matched to a gene: 9. Germline V gives CDR1 MDHEN, CDR2 SYDVKM. The length of the CDR3 is 16 residues. The CDR3 loop reads CASSYLRTSGWYEQYF. CDR3 DNA sequence: TGTGCCAGCAGTTACCTAAGGACTAGCGGGTGGTACGAGCAGTACTTC.

J is TRBJ2-2 and V is TRBV18; D gene ambiguous. The CDR3 extends over 18 amino acids. V was clipped by 0 bases and J by 3 bases, with 17 bases between them. Germline loops: CDR1 KGHSH, CDR2 LQKENI. The CDR3 DNA sequence: TGTGCCAGCTCACCACCGATTTGGCCAGGAAAAGACACCGGGGAGCTGTTTTTT. This encodes CASSPPIWPGKDTGELFF.